The rows below give T cell receptor beta chains drawn from one sample of a study of T cells in Graves' hyperthyroidism and ophthalmopathy. Via MiXCR, TCRdb re-called the multiplex PCR reads, giving one row per CDR3 protein. The table has some 200,000 distinct CDR3 sequences, approximately 17% seen once; the top ten hold roughly 53%. The sequenced sample was blood. The source of these receptors is a man between 45 and 60 years old with Graves' hyperthyroidism. The CDR3 runs from the conserved cysteine through the conserved F or W.

V gene: TRBV15; CDR3 protein: CATSRDRGSGSRDTQYF
V gene: TRBV20-1; CDR3 protein: CSALQGNSGANVLTF
V gene: TRBV19; CDR3 protein: CASSMGEKETQYF
V gene: TRBV6-1; CDR3 protein: CASTARGTDTQYF
V gene: TRBV28; CDR3 protein: CTSSLDREGSYEQYF
V gene: TRBV4-2; CDR3 protein: CASSQDRTYEQYF
V gene: TRBV7-9; CDR3 protein: CASSLGLGGLSSYEQYF
V gene: TRBV6-2/TRBV6-3; CDR3 protein: CASSIQGNGGEAFF
V gene: TRBV6-1; CDR3 protein: CASSVGRGSYNEQFF
V gene: TRBV12-5; CDR3 protein: CASGSGLLAANYEQYF
V gene: TRBV13; CDR3 protein: CASSPRTSGLSSGNEQFF
V gene: TRBV27; CDR3 protein: CASSPDGYLGYTF
V gene: TRBV28; CDR3 protein: CASSSTGLLGETQYF
V gene: TRBV7-9; CDR3 protein: CASSPPSGTTYEQYF
V gene: TRBV7-2; CDR3 protein: CASSSIQLVYGYTF
V gene: TRBV24-1; CDR3 protein: CATSDPTTGALGETQYF
V gene: TRBV5-5; CDR3 protein: CASSHGGVYEQYF
V gene: TRBV6-5; CDR3 protein: CASSYSVRQETQYF
V gene: TRBV12-3/TRBV12-4; CDR3 protein: CASSLAHRVVGQFF
V gene: TRBV12-3/TRBV12-4; CDR3 protein: CASSLVSDSFYNEQFF